These T cell receptor beta chains were read from a single sample in a study of blood T cell repertoires in COVID-19. Data came from immunoSEQ multiplex PCR; TCRdb stores just in-frame clones and leaves some out. Here the sample spans 350,000 or so clones, 80% to 90% being singletons. What was sequenced was peripheral blood. These receptors all come from a woman under 40 with COVID-19, enrolled during active disease. CDR3s include the opening cysteine and the closing phenylalanine or tryptophan. D genes are given only for firm matches. Clone size, where shown, is once, few, many, or a class for clones that have expanded.

j_gene	v_gene	abundance	len	d_gene	CDR3nt	CDR3aa
TRBJ1-4	TRBV7-9	NA	12	NA	TGTGCCAGCAGCCCCGGGAATGAAAAACTGTTTTTT	CASSPGNEKLFF
TRBJ2-3	TRBV30	NA	13	TRBD2	TGTGCCTGGGGGAGCGGGAGTGCAGATACGCAGTATTTT	CAWGSGSADTQYF
TRBJ2-5	TRBV30	NA	15	NA	TGTGCCTGGAGTATCCCGGGACACGGGACCCATTCCCAGTACTTC	CAWSIPGHGTHSQYF
TRBJ1-5	TRBV7-8	once	19	NA	TGTGCCAGCAGCTTAGTTGCGGGGGCGAGGGACTATAGCAATCAGCCCCAGCATTTT	CASSLVAGARDYSNQPQHF
TRBJ2-2	TRBV18	NA	14	TRBD1	TGTGCCAGCTCACCAGGGACAGACACCGGGGAGCTGTTTTTT	CASSPGTDTGELFF
TRBJ2-1	TRBV4-2	once	14	NA	TGTGCCAGCAGCCCCCAGGGCGGTACCAATGAGCAGTTCTTC	CASSPQGGTNEQFF
TRBJ1-1	TRBV3-1/TRBV3-2	NA	16	TRBD1	TGTGCCAGCAGCGACTGGACAGGGCGGGTGAACACTGAAGCTTTCTTT	CASSDWTGRVNTEAFF
TRBJ2-2	TRBV7-6	NA	14	NA	TGTGCCAGCAGCTTAGTGACTAGCACCGGGGAGCTGTTTTTT	CASSLVTSTGELFF
TRBJ1-2	TRBV29-1	NA	17	NA	TGCAGCGTTGAAGGGGCCCCGGCGGGGGCGATAGGCTATGGCTACACCTTC	CSVEGAPAGAIGYGYTF
TRBJ2-3	TRBV5-1	NA	16	TRBD2	TGCGCCAGCAGCGGGCTGGGACTAGCGGACTCAGATACGCAGTATTTT	CASSGLGLADSDTQYF
TRBJ1-3	TRBV9	NA	15	TRBD1	TGTGCCAGCAGCCTTGGGACAGGGGTAGGAAACACCATATATTTT	CASSLGTGVGNTIYF
TRBJ1-6	TRBV2	NA	12	NA	TGTGCCAGCAGAAAAGGGGTGGGACCCCTCCACTTT	CASRKGVGPLHF
TRBJ1-4	TRBV4-3	NA	16	NA	TGCGCCAGCAGCCCGCGCCCGGGGGCAACTAATGAAAAACTGTTTTTT	CASSPRPGATNEKLFF
TRBJ2-3	TRBV10-3	NA	14	TRBD1	TGTGCCATCAGCACCGGGACAGGCACAGATACGCAGTATTTT	CAISTGTGTDTQYF
TRBJ2-7	TRBV19	NA	18	TRBD2	TGTGCCAGTTCCCCGGGACTAGCGGGCCCTCAGAGCTCCTACGAGCAGTACTTC	CASSPGLAGPQSSYEQYF
TRBJ1-1	TRBV18	once	15	NA	TGTGCCAGCTCACCGCGGACAGCCCTGGACACTGAAGCTTTCTTT	CASSPRTALDTEAFF
TRBJ2-2	TRBV7-3	NA	16	NA	TGTGCCAGCAGCCCCGTGGGGGGTGCGAACACCGGGGAGCTGTTTTTT	CASSPVGGANTGELFF
TRBJ1-5	TRBV4-3	NA	19	NA	TGCGCCAGCAGCCAAGAACGGAGGCAGCACCAGCAATTAGATCAGCCCCAGCATTTT	CASSQERRQHQQLDQPQHF
TRBJ2-7	TRBV19	NA	14	TRBD1	TGTGCCAGTAGGCCGGGACAGGGACGTGGCGAGCAGTACTTC	CASRPGQGRGEQYF
TRBJ2-1	TRBV15	few	15	TRBD2	TGTGCCACCAGCAGAGGAGGCGGGAGGGCCAATGAGCAGTTCTTC	CATSRGGGRANEQFF
TRBJ2-7	TRBV4-1	NA	15	TRBD2	TGCGCCAGCAGCCAACTCGCTAGCGGGAACTACGAGCAGTACTTC	CASSQLASGNYEQYF
TRBJ2-7	TRBV19	NA	13	TRBD1	TGTGCCAGTAGTTATCGGACAGGCTACGAGCAGTACTTC	CASSYRTGYEQYF
TRBJ2-5	TRBV11-3	NA	15	TRBD1	TGTGCCAGCAGCCGAGGGGGACAGATACAAGAGACCCAGTACTTC	CASSRGGQIQETQYF
TRBJ1-1	TRBV6-5	NA	11	NA	TGTGCCAGCTGTCGAGGGACTGAAGCTTTCTTT	CASCRGTEAFF
TRBJ2-7	TRBV27	NA	13	NA	TGTGCCAGCAGTTGGGGCATTTTCTACGAGCAGTACTTC	CASSWGIFYEQYF
TRBJ1-2	TRBV13	once	14	NA	TGTGCCAGCAGCTTAGGCTACAGGGACTATGGCTACACCTTC	CASSLGYRDYGYTF
TRBJ2-1	TRBV5-1	NA	14	TRBD2	TGCGCCAGTCTGCCGGGACTAAGTTACAATGAGCAGTTCTTC	CASLPGLSYNEQFF
TRBJ1-1	TRBV7-3	NA	13	NA	TGTGCCAGCAGCGTACAGGGTTCCACTGAAGCTTTCTTT	CASSVQGSTEAFF
TRBJ2-2	TRBV5-4	NA	18	TRBD2	TGTGCCAGCAGCTCAGGGACTAGCGGGGGGCCGAACACCGGGGAGCTGTTTTTT	CASSSGTSGGPNTGELFF
TRBJ2-7	TRBV2	NA	17	TRBD2	TGTGCCAGCAGTGAACCGGGACTAGCGCCTAGCTCCTACGAGCAGTACTTC	CASSEPGLAPSSYEQYF
TRBJ2-1	TRBV5-8	NA	16	TRBD2	TGTGCCAGCAGCTTGTATATCGGACTAGCGAGCCATGAGCAGTTCTTC	CASSLYIGLASHEQFF
TRBJ2-7	TRBV27	NA	13	NA	TGTGCCAGCAGTTTATCGAGTCTCAACGAGCAGTACTTC	CASSLSSLNEQYF
TRBJ1-1	TRBV25-1	few	12	TRBD1	TGTGCCAGCAGGAGACAGGGCGGTAAGGCTTTCTTT	CASRRQGGKAFF
TRBJ1-6	TRBV7-9	NA	15	TRBD1	TGTGCCAGCAGCCCCGACAGGGTTAGGAATTCACCCCTCCACTTT	CASSPDRVRNSPLHF
TRBJ2-7	TRBV12-3/TRBV12-4	few	12	NA	TGTGCCAGCAGTTTTTGGGGCGACGAGCAGTACTTC	CASSFWGDEQYF
TRBJ2-7	TRBV15	NA	16	NA	TGTGCCACCAGCAGAGATCGTTCAAGCGGGTTCTACGAGCAGTACTTC	CATSRDRSSGFYEQYF
TRBJ2-3	TRBV7-2	once	16	TRBD2	TGTGCCAGCAGCTTAGGCGCGGGAGTGGACACAGATACGCAGTATTTT	CASSLGAGVDTDTQYF
TRBJ2-7	TRBV18	NA	13	TRBD1	TGTGCCAGCTCACCGGGACAGGGCAACGAGCAGTACTTC	CASSPGQGNEQYF
TRBJ2-5	TRBV20-1	few	10	NA	TGCAGTGCATCTCAAGAGACCCAGTACTTC	CSASQETQYF
TRBJ2-1	TRBV2	NA	18	TRBD2	TGTGCCAGCAGTAAACTAGCGGGATCCGCGGGGCCCTACAATGAGCAGTTCTTC	CASSKLAGSAGPYNEQFF
TRBJ2-1	TRBV18	NA	17	TRBD2	TGTGCCAGCTCACCGGGACTAGCGGGAGGCTCCGCTAATGAGCAGTTCTTC	CASSPGLAGGSANEQFF
TRBJ2-2	TRBV5-8	NA	15	TRBD1	TGTGCCAGCAGGTACCGGACAGGGAACACCGGGGAGCTGTTTTTT	CASRYRTGNTGELFF
TRBJ1-4	TRBV2	NA	14	TRBD1	TGTGCCAGCAGGGGGCGGCAGGGGGCGGGAAAACTGTTTTTT	CASRGRQGAGKLFF
TRBJ2-1	TRBV9	NA	16	TRBD2	TGTGCCAGCAGCGTAACCGGGACTAGCGCCTACAATGAGCAGTTCTTC	CASSVTGTSAYNEQFF
TRBJ2-3	TRBV5-1	NA	16	TRBD2	TGCGCCAGCAGCCATAGGGTAGCGGGAGGCCCCGATACGCAGTATTTT	CASSHRVAGGPDTQYF